This passage covers 23 T cell receptor beta chains from one sample sequenced in a study of cytomegalovirus exposure and HLA in healthy donors. The PCR ran on 60 Vbeta and 13 Jbeta primers. The table came from immunoSEQ multiplex PCR; TCRdb's copy has only in-frame clones and leaves some out. The repertoire holds under 250,000 clones, with over 80% as singletons. The sample comprised PBMCs. These receptors all stem from a man in his forties in good health and CMV-seropositive.

This chain links TRBV9 with TRBJ2-5; 10 nucleotides line up with TRBD2. This CDR3 has 15 residues. The germline gives CDR1 SGDLS, CDR2 YYNGEE. The junction had 10 bases not matched to a gene; V was cut back by 6 bases and J by 5 bases. CDR3 sequence reads: CASTRLAGAGETQYF. DNA for the CDR3: TGTGCCAGCACTCGACTAGCGGGTGCCGGGGAGACCCAGTACTTC.

J is TRBJ2-2 and V is TRBV5-4; D ambiguous. The CDR3 runs 13 residues. The germline V gene encodes CDR1 SGHNT and CDR2 YYREEE (reference sequence). The V end lost 1 base, the J end lost 5 bases, and 6 bases lay between the germline ends. DNA of the CDR3: TGTGCCAGCAGCTTGTCTTCGACCGGGGAGCTGTTTTTT. This sequence encodes CASSLSSTGELFF. The entire variable domain, with the rest obtained from reference TRBV5-4 and TRBJ2-2, is as follows: ETGVTQSPTHLIKTRGQQVTLRCSSQSGHNTVSWYQQALGQGPQFIFQYYREEENGRGNFPPRFSGLQFPNYSSELNVNALELDDSALYLCASSLSSTGELFFGEGSRLTVL.

The V gene is TRBV28, the J gene TRBJ2-7; 8 positions agree with TRBD1. The germline V gene encodes CDR1 MDHEN and CDR2 SYDVKM. The V segment lost 5 bases and the J segment 3 bases; nucleotides outside the gene matches: 12. This CDR3 spans 16 amino acids. The CDR3 spells CASSKVYGTGGYEQYF. CDR3 coding DNA: TGTGCCAGCAGTAAAGTGTATGGGACAGGAGGCTACGAGCAGTACTTC.

The J gene is TRBJ1-4, the V gene TRBV25-1; 9 positions match TRBD1. The CDR3 totals 16 residues. Germline V CDR1 and CDR2: MGHDK, SYGVNS. After removal of 1 base from V and 7 bases from J, the junction contained 7 bases not matched to a gene. This CDR3 reads CASSELGNRGREKLFF. The DNA of the CDR3 is TGTGCCAGCAGTGAATTAGGAAACAGGGGGCGTGAAAAACTGTTTTTT.

The chain has TRBV9 and TRBJ2-1; TRBD2 agrees at 8 bases. The junction had 13 bases not matched to a gene; V was cut back by 4 bases and J by 7 bases. Per germline, CDR1 SGDLS and CDR2 YYNGEE. This CDR3 contains 16 residues. CDR3 amino acids: CASSPPPGLVGNEQFF. In DNA form, the CDR3 reads TGTGCCAGCAGCCCCCCCCCGGGACTAGTGGGGAATGAGCAGTTCTTC.

This clone was seen just once. V gene TRBV5-5 combines with J gene TRBJ1-1, with 8 bases identical to TRBD1. The CDR3 sequence is 16 residues long. The ends lost 0 bases at V and 2 bases at J; junction bases unmatched: 6. Germline loops: CDR1 SGHKS, CDR2 YYEKEE (reference sequence). The CDR3 DNA reads as TGTGCCAGCAGCTTGGCCGGGACAGGATCCAACACTGAAGCTTTCTTT. As protein: CASSLAGTGSNTEAFF.

The V and J genes are TRBV5-1 and TRBJ1-4, with D perhaps matching TRBD1 (5 bases). Germline-derived CDR1 and CDR2 are SGHRS and YFSETQ. Trimming stripped 1 base from V and 1 base from J, with 8 bases between. There are 15 residues in the CDR3. The DNA for the CDR3 is TGCGCCAGCAGCTTGCAGGGTGGAACTAATGAAAAACTGTTTTTT. It is translated as CASSLQGGTNEKLFF. The variable domain in full, completed from reference TRBV5-1 and TRBJ1-4, reads KAGVTQTPRYLIKTRGQQVTLSCSPISGHRSVSWYQQTPGQGLQFLFEYFSETQRNKGNFPGRFSGRQFSNSRSEMNVSTLELGDSALYLCASSLQGGTNEKLFFGSGTQLSVL.

The rearrangement links TRBV7-3 to TRBJ1-1, with D possibly TRBD1 on 5 matching bases. The CDR3 has 15 amino acids. Germline V CDR1 and CDR2: SGHTA, FQGTGA. Trimming removed 6 bases at V and 4 bases at J, with 18 bases between. The CDR3 DNA sequence: TGTGCCAGCAGGAAAAACGCGGGGGGGGGCACTGAAGCTTTCTTT. Translation: CASRKNAGGGTEAFF.

The V gene is TRBV7-9, the J gene TRBJ2-1; perhaps TRBD2 as D (6 bases). CDR1 SEHNR and CDR2 FQNEAQ come from the germline V gene (reference sequence). The V end lost 3 bases, the J end lost 1 base, and 10 bases lay between the germline ends. The length of the CDR3 is 15 residues. In DNA form, the CDR3 reads TGTGCCAGCAGCTTGCCGGGAGCGTCCTACAATGAGCAGTTCTTC. It specifies CASSLPGASYNEQFF.

J is TRBJ1-5 and V is TRBV29-1, with D unclear. The CDR3 consists of 12 residues. Deletions cut 7 bases from V and 2 bases from J, with 9 bases between. From germline, CDR1 is SQVTM and CDR2 ANQGSEA. The CDR3 region is CSAGIGNQPQHF. Written as DNA, the CDR3 is TGCAGCGCGGGAATAGGCAATCAGCCCCAGCATTTT. Based on the CDR3 plus reference TRBV29-1 and TRBJ1-5, the full variable domain is SAVISQKPSRDICQRGTSLTIQCQVDSQVTMMFWYRQQPGQSLTLIATANQGSEATYESGFVIDKFPISRPNLTFSTLTVSNMSPEDSSIYLCSAGIGNQPQHFGDGTRLSIL.

The chain joins TRBV27 to TRBJ2-1, with TRBD2 identical over 8 bases. The CDR3 sequence is 18 residues long. Trimming took 5 bases from V and 9 from J; bases not matched to a gene: 21. Germline V gene data show CDR1 as MNHEY and CDR2 as SMNVEV (reference sequence). The CDR3 DNA follows: TGTGCCAGCAGTCCGCGACAAAACGGTCCGCGGGAGGTGGGTGAGCAGTTCTTC. It specifies CASSPRQNGPREVGEQFF.

J is TRBJ1-3 and V is TRBV6-6; TRBD1 is a possible D gene (5 bases). The CDR3 length is 15 residues. Germline values: CDR1 MNHNY, CDR2 SVGAGI (reference sequence). V was clipped by 6 bases and J by 0 bases, with 12 bases between them. DNA of the CDR3: TGTGCCAGCAGAGCGACAGTGAGCTCTGGAAACACCATATATTTT. Protein: CASRATVSSGNTIYF.

The rearrangement links TRBV5-6 to TRBJ1-3, with 11 positions matching TRBD1. Trimming at V came to 0 bases and at J to 4 bases, leaving 6 bases not matched to a gene. CDR3 length: 17 residues. In germline, CDR1 is SGHDT, CDR2 YYEEEE. The CDR3 nucleotides are TGTGCCAGCAGCTTGGTCGGACAGGGGGCGCGCGGAAACACCATATATTTT. It translates to CASSLVGQGARGNTIYF.

The chain couples TRBV15 to TRBJ1-5; D remains unclear. Germline V gene data show CDR1 as LNHNV and CDR2 as YYDKDF (reference sequence). The CDR3 is 13 amino acids. Trimming removed 0 bases at V and 7 bases at J, with 7 bases between. CDR3 sequence (DNA): TGTGCCACCAGCAGAGAACGTGAGCAGCCCCAGCATTTT. It translates to CATSREREQPQHF.

The chain joins TRBV19 to TRBJ1-5; no firm D call. Germline V gene sequence: CDR1 LNHDA, CDR2 SQIVND (reference sequence). The CDR3 runs 14 residues. The ends were cut back, 6 bases at V and 6 bases at J, with 15 bases in the middle. Here the CDR3 DNA reads TGTGCCAGTAGGGGAGGACGCTACGGTCAGCCCCAGCATTTT. It translates to CASRGGRYGQPQHF.

The chain recombines TRBV4-1 with TRBJ2-7; 9 bases fit TRBD1. V trimming: 3 bases; J trimming: 7 bases; junction bases outside the gene matches: 10. Germline assignment: CDR1 MGHRA and CDR2 YSYEKL. The CDR3 has 15 amino acids. The CDR3 coding sequence is TGCGCCAGCAGCCAGTCGGGACAGGGTTCCAGGGAGCAGTACTTC. Translated, it gives CASSQSGQGSREQYF.

A remark on this clone: The sample holds other DNA sequences that translate to the same CDR3. The rearrangement uses TRBV5-4 and TRBJ2-7; 7 bases map to TRBD2. From germline, CDR1 is SGHNT and CDR2 YYREEE (reference sequence). J gave up 6 bases and V 3 bases, and 6 bases lay outside the gene matches. CDR3 length: 13 amino acids. DNA for the CDR3: TGTGCCAGCAGCTCCCTAGGGGAGGGCGAGCAGTACTTC. It encodes CASSSLGEGEQYF.

This chain uses TRBV5-1 with TRBJ1-3; TRBD1 matches 9 bases. This CDR3 is 14 amino acids long. Trimming took 4 bases from V and 1 from J; bases not matched to a gene: 0. Germline V gene sequence: CDR1 SGHRS, CDR2 YFSETQ. CDR3 nucleotides: TGCGCCAGCAGCGGGACAGGGTCTGGAAACACCATATATTTT. It is translated as CASSGTGSGNTIYF.

This chain uses TRBV28 with TRBJ1-5; 10 bases fit TRBD1. V was clipped by 2 bases and J by 6 bases; unmatched bases: 7. CDR3 length equals 16 residues. Germline assignment: CDR1 MDHEN and CDR2 SYDVKM. Here the CDR3 DNA reads TGTGCCAGCAGTTTAGGAGGACAGGGGGTAGGTCAGCCCCAGCATTTT. Translated: CASSLGGQGVGQPQHF.

V is TRBV27 and J is TRBJ2-7, with a weak D call TRBD2 (6 bases). Germline values: CDR1 MNHEY, CDR2 SMNVEV (reference sequence). The CDR3 extends over 13 amino acids. The ends were cut back, 3 bases at V and 6 bases at J, with 12 bases in the middle. CDR3 coding DNA: TGTGCCAGCAGTTTGGGCGGGAAAGGCGAGCAGTACGTC. This gives the protein CASSLGGKGEQYV.

The chain uses TRBV4-2 and TRBJ2-5; 10 nucleotides agree with TRBD1. Germline CDR1 LGHNA, CDR2 YNFKEQ. V lost 1 base and J lost 4; bases outside the gene matches: 3. There are 15 residues in the CDR3. CDR3 in DNA: TGTGCCAGCAGCCAAGCGACAGGGGGCAGAGAGACCCAGTACTTC. Its protein product is CASSQATGGRETQYF.

The sample holds one count of this clone. This chain uses TRBV2 with TRBJ2-7; 8 bases are a match to TRBD2. Germline lookup yields CDR1 SNHLY and CDR2 FYNNEI. Trimming cost V 8 bases and J 0 bases; bases outside gene matches: 6. The CDR3 covers 14 residues. This chain's CDR3 is CASWTSGGSYEQYV. Here the CDR3 DNA reads TGTGCCAGCTGGACGAGCGGGGGCTCCTACGAGCAGTACGTC.

In its sample, this clone was seen a few times. J is TRBJ2-1 and V is TRBV10-2; D is possibly TRBD2 (7 bases). CDR3 length: 13 residues. Germline V gives CDR1 WSHSY, CDR2 SAAADI. Trimming cost V 10 bases and J 8 bases, with 18 bases left between them. The CDR3, as DNA: TGCGCCACCCTAGGGGGAGGGTATGATGAGCAGTTCTTC. Translation gives CATLGGGYDEQFF.